The sequence of this T cell receptor beta chain was determined in a study of shared clonotypes between healthy human individuals. Germline lookup yields CDR1 LNHDA and CDR2 SQIVND (reference sequence). The CDR3 contains 13 residues. V was shortened by 10 bases and J by 4 bases, with 14 bases between the two germline ends. The study separated CD4+ cells into CD45RA+ naive and CD45RA-negative memory subsets. Some clones are missing from TCRdb's copy, which holds only in-frame ones; the method was immunoSEQ multiplex PCR. The sample consists of a few million clones, approximately 90% of them appearing once. Study outcomes and limitations: For sorted subsets, rarefaction showed incomplete sequencing despite large depth. Among non-shared clonotypes, generation probabilities were lower than among those shared by all four donors.

In the case of this clone: Its antigen is not known.

Sequenced input: naive CD4+ T cells sorted from blood. Subset here: CD45RA+ positively selected. This receptor was taken from a man aged 18 to 29 in good health. The V call is TRBV19, the J call TRBJ2-1; D not resolved. The CDR3 spells CATTDGVYNEQFF. CDR3 DNA: TGTGCCACCACAGATGGGGTTTACAATGAGCAGTTCTTC.